This T cell receptor beta chain derives from a study of T cells in Graves' hyperthyroidism and ophthalmopathy. At the level of the study: Peripheral blood was obtained at initial diagnosis, preceding any treatment.

In this sample, this clonotype turned up many times. CDR1 is LNHDA and CDR2 is SQIVND in the germline V gene (reference sequence). CDR3 size: 15 residues. With 5 bases clipped from V and 3 bases from J, the junction kept 6 bases outside the gene matches. Exclusion of a patient resulted from uncontrolled infection, other autoimmune disease, pregnancy or lactation. Drawn at first hyperthyroidism diagnosis, the blood sample preceded any ophthalmopathy symptoms. Template material for amplifying TCR beta CDR3 regions consisted of RNA transcripts. A first-round RT-PCR of the TCR CDR3 used the HTBI primer set. TCRdb re-derived calls from the multiplex PCR reads in MiXCR, one entry per CDR3 protein. Among about 290,000 distinct CDR3 sequences, 13% were seen once, and the ten largest hold around 7.9%.

The chain carries TRBV19 and TRBJ2-5; TRBD1 aligns across 10 bases. The sequenced sample was blood. The source is a woman in her 30s with Graves' hyperthyroidism that later progressed to Graves' ophthalmopathy. The CDR3 region is CASSGTGTGEETQYF. CDR3 in DNA: TGTGCCAGTAGTGGTACCGGGACAGGGGAAGAGACCCAGTACTTC.